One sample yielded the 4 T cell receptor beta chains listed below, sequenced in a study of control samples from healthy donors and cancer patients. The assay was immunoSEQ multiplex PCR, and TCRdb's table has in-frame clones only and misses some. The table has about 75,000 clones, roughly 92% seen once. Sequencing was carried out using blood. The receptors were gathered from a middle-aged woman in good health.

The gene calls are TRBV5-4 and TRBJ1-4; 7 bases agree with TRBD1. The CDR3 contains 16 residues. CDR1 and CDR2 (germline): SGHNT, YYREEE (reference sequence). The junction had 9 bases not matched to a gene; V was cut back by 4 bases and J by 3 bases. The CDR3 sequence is CASSAGGTAANEKLFF. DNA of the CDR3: TGTGCCAGCAGCGCAGGAGGGACAGCTGCTAATGAAAAACTGTTTTTT.

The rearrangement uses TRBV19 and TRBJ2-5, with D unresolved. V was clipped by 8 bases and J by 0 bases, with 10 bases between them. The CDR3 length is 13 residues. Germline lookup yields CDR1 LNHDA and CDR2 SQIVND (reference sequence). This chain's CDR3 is CASRHPNQETQYF. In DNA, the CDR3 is TGTGCCAGTCGCCACCCGAACCAAGAGACCCAGTACTTC.

Here the CDR3 reads CASSPTRTNEKLFF. For the CDR3, the DNA is TGCGCCAGCAGTCCGACAAGAACTAATGAAAAACTGTTTTTT. The chain has TRBV10-2 and TRBJ1-4, with D unclear. The germline V gene encodes CDR1 WSHSY and CDR2 SAAADI. Deletions cut 5 bases from V and 1 base from J, with 8 bases between. The CDR3 spans 14 residues.

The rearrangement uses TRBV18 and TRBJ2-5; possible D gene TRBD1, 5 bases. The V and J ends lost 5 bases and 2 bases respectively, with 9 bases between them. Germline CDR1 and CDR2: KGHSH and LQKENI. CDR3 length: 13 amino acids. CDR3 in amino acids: CASSRGRQETQYF. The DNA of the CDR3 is TGTGCCAGCTCAAGGGGCAGGCAAGAGACCCAGTACTTC.